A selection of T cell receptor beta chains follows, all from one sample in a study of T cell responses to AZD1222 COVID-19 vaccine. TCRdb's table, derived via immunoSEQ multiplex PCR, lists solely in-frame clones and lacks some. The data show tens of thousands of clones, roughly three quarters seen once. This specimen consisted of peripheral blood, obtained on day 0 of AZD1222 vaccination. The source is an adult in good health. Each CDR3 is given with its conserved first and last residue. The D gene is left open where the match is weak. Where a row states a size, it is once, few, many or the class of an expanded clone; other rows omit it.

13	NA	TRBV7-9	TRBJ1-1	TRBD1	TGTGCCAGCAGCTTACCCACAGGGGCCGAAGCTTTCTTT	CASSLPTGAEAFF
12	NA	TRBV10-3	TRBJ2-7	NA	TGTGCCATCAGTGAGTCGTTAGACGAGCAGTACTTC	CAISESLDEQYF
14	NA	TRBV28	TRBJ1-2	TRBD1	TGTGCCAGCAGACCCGGACAGGGCAACTATGGCTACACCTTC	CASRPGQGNYGYTF
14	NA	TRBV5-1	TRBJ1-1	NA	TGCGCCAGCAGCTTGGATGGGTCGGGCACTGAAGCTTTCTTT	CASSLDGSGTEAFF
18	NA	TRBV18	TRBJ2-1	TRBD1	TGTGCCAGCTCACAAACGACAGGGGCGCCAACCAACTACAATGAGCAGTTCTTC	CASSQTTGAPTNYNEQFF
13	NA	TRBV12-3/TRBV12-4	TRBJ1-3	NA	TGTGCCACCCTGTCCAGGGCCGGAAACACCATATATTTT	CATLSRAGNTIYF
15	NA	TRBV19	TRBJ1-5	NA	TGTGCCAGTAGTATGGGTGCTTATAGCAATCAGCCCCAGCATTTT	CASSMGAYSNQPQHF
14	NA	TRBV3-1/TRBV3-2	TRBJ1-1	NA	TGTGCCAGCAGCCAAGACGATGTGAACACTGAAGCTTTCTTT	CASSQDDVNTEAFF
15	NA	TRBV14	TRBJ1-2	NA	TGTGCCAGCAGCCAACTTGGTACAGGGAGCCATGGCTACACCTTC	CASSQLGTGSHGYTF
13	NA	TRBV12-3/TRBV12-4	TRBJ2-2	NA	TGTGCCAGCAGTTCAGGGTGGGGCGGGGAGCTGTTTTTT	CASSSGWGGELFF
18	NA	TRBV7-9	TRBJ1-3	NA	TGTGCCAGCAGGGTTCAAATGGGACCCCAAGGCTCTGGAAACACCATATATTTT	CASRVQMGPQGSGNTIYF
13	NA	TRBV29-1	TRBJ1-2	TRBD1	TGCAGCGTTTCCTGGACAGGGGGCTATGGCTACACCTTC	CSVSWTGGYGYTF
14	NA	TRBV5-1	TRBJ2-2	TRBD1	TGCGCCAGCCAGACAGGGTCGAACACCGGGGAGCTGTTTTTT	CASQTGSNTGELFF
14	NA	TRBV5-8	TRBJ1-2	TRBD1	TGTGCCAGCAGGGGGGAGGGACAGAACTATGGCTACACCTTC	CASRGEGQNYGYTF
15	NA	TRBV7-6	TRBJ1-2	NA	TGTGCCAGCAGCTTAGGGGTGGGGGTCTTCTATGGCTACACCTTC	CASSLGVGVFYGYTF
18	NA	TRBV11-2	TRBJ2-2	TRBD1	TGTGCCAGCAGCTTAGCCCCTGGGACAGTCGAGGGCACCGGGGAGCTGTTTTTT	CASSLAPGTVEGTGELFF
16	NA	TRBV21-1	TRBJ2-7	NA	TGTGCCAGCAGCAAAGGCCCCCTGGCAAGGGCCTACGAGCAGTACTTC	CASSKGPLARAYEQYF
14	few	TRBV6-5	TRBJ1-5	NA	TGTGCCAGCGAGTACCCCGAGTCCAATCAGCCCCAGCATTTT	CASEYPESNQPQHF
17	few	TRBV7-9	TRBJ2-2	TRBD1	TGTGCCAGCAGCTCCTCTCCGGGACAGGGGGTCACCGGGGAGCTGTTTTTT	CASSSSPGQGVTGELFF
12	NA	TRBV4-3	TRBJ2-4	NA	TGCGCCAGCGAGGGGCCGGGAAACATTCAGTACTTC	CASEGPGNIQYF
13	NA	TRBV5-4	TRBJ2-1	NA	TGTGCCAGCAGCTTGGTATCTGGTAATGAGCAGTTCTTC	CASSLVSGNEQFF
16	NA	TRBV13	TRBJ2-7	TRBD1	TGTGCCAGCAGCTTAGCAGGGACAGGGCTTTTTTACGAGCAGTACTTC	CASSLAGTGLFYEQYF
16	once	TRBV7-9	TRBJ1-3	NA	TGTGCCAGCAGCTTAGTAGGCGGCAGCTCTGGAAACACCATATATTTT	CASSLVGGSSGNTIYF
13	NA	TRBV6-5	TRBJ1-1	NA	TGTGCCAGCAGGCCTGGACGAAACACTGAAGCTTTCTTT	CASRPGRNTEAFF
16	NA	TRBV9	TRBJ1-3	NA	TGTGCCAGCAGCGTAGAGGCGGGGCTAGCTGGAAACACCATATATTTT	CASSVEAGLAGNTIYF
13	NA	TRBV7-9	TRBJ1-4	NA	TGTGCCAGCAGCTCGATATCAGGGGAGAAACTGTTTTTT	CASSSISGEKLFF
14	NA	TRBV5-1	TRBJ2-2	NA	TGCGCCAGCAGCCCGACGCGGTACACCGGGGAGCTGTTTTTT	CASSPTRYTGELFF
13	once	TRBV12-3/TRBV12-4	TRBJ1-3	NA	TGTGCCAGCAGTCTTCAGGGGGGAAACACCATATATTTT	CASSLQGGNTIYF
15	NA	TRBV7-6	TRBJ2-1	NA	TGTGCCAGCAGCTTTGCCAGGGGATCCTACAATGAGCAGTTCTTC	CASSFARGSYNEQFF
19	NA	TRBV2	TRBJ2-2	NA	TGTGCCAGCAGTGAATGGTTGGCAGGCGGGATGAAGAGCACCGGGGAGCTGTTTTTT	CASSEWLAGGMKSTGELFF
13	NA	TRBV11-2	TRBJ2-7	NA	TGTGCCAGCAGAGGCAGGCTCCCCCGCGAGCAGTACTTC	CASRGRLPREQYF
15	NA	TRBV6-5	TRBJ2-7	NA	TGTGCCAGCAGTTCCACCGGGACAAATTACTACGAGCAGTACTTC	CASSSTGTNYYEQYF
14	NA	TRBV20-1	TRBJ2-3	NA	TGCAGTGCTAGTGTCGGGGGAGGCACAGATACGCAGTATTTT	CSASVGGGTDTQYF
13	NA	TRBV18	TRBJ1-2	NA	TGTGCCAGCTCACCACCGATGGCCGATGGCTACACCTTC	CASSPPMADGYTF
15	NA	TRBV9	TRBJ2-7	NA	TGTGCCAGCAGCCCCCGATTGGACGGGTCCTACGAGCAGTACTTC	CASSPRLDGSYEQYF
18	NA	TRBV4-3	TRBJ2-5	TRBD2	TGCGCCAGCAGCCACCCACTCGGGGCTAGCGGGCATCAAGAGACCCAGTACTTC	CASSHPLGASGHQETQYF
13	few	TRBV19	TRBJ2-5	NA	TGTGCCAGTAGTGGGGGGGGCGGAGAGACCCAGTACTTC	CASSGGGGETQYF
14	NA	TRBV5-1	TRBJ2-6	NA	TGCGCCAGCAGTCGGACAGCTGGGGCCAACGTCCTGACTTTC	CASSRTAGANVLTF